This T cell receptor beta chain was found in a study of blood T cell repertoires in COVID-19. Study summary: Both acute and convalescent COVID-19 samples were obtained from the United States, Italy and Spain. The cDNA or gDNA used as material had been derived from T cells, B-cell-depleted T cells, or PBMCs.

Original methodology: The authors estimated nucleated cell counts from reference gene primer amplification. Repertoires were generated with immunoSEQ multiplex PCR, while TCRdb's copy carries only in-frame clones and drops some. Clonal size and the V and J genes are those of that table, whereas D and trimming came from the DNA. The sample lists tens of thousands of clones, around 90% occurring once. V trimming: 4 bases; J trimming: 3 bases; junction bases outside the gene matches: 13. Germline lookup yields CDR1 SGHNT and CDR2 YYREEE (reference sequence). CDR3 length equals 17 residues. The chain recombines TRBV5-4 with TRBJ2-3; 8 positions match TRBD1. This receptor was identified in a man in his 60s with active COVID-19. Specimen: peripheral blood. CDR3 sequence: CASSLPGTGDLTDTQYF. DNA of the CDR3: TGTGCCAGCAGCCTCCCCGGGACAGGAGATCTAACAGATACGCAGTATTTT.